Shown below are 11 T cell receptor beta chains from a single sample sequenced in a study of T cells in Graves' hyperthyroidism and ophthalmopathy. RNA transcripts gave rise to amplified TCR beta CDR3 regions. HTBI primers drove first-round RT-PCR of the TCR CDR3. In TCRdb, the multiplex PCR reads were re-called with MiXCR into one record per CDR3 protein. The repertoire has approximately 380,000 distinct CDR3 sequences, over 12% of them found once; the top ten carry approximately 29%. Sequenced: blood. These receptor sequences come from a man aged 45 to 65 with Graves' ophthalmopathy.

This clonotype was observed a few times. The chain combines TRBV2 with TRBJ2-5, with D possibly TRBD2 on 6 matching bases. Deletions cut 6 bases from V and 4 bases from J, with 12 bases between. This CDR3 is 13 amino acids long. Germline lookup yields CDR1 SNHLY and CDR2 FYNNEI. The CDR3 loop reads CASREGSVETQYF. The DNA for the CDR3 is TGTGCCAGCAGGGAGGGCTCGGTAGAGACCCAGTACTTC.

The CDR3 sequence: CASSEGTSGRAAYNEQFF. For the CDR3, the DNA is TGTGCCAGCAGTGAGGGTACTAGCGGGAGGGCCGCCTACAATGAGCAGTTCTTC. V gene TRBV6-1 combines with J gene TRBJ2-1; the match to TRBD2 covers 13 bases. This CDR3 comprises 18 residues. The V and J ends lost 3 bases and 2 bases, in that order; junction bases with no gene match: 7. CDR1 MNHNS and CDR2 SASEGT come from the germline V gene.

This clonotype turned up a few times. The rearrangement links TRBV12-3 or TRBV12-4 to TRBJ2-7; 7 positions match TRBD1. The ends lost 5 bases at V and 0 bases at J; junction bases unmatched: 4. The CDR3 contains 14 residues. The CDR3 DNA reads as TGTGCCAGCAGTCAGACAGGGTACTCCTACGAGCAGTACTTC. Protein: CASSQTGYSYEQYF.

There are many counts of this clonotype. This chain links TRBV5-5 with TRBJ2-7; TRBD1 matches at 8 bases. The CDR3 is 14 residues long. V shed 3 bases, J shed 5 bases, and the junction held 7 bases outside the gene matches. Germline V lookup: CDR1 SGHKS, CDR2 YYEKEE (reference sequence). CDR3 DNA sequence: TGTGCCAGCAGCTCTCGGACAGGGCCAAACGAGCAGTACTTC. Translated, it gives CASSSRTGPNEQYF.

This clonotype came up many times. The rearrangement joins TRBV28 to TRBJ2-6; D may match TRBD1 or TRBD2 (5 bases each). CDR3 size: 17 residues. CDR1 MDHEN and CDR2 SYDVKM come from the germline V gene. With 6 bases removed from V and 0 bases from J, the gap between germline ends came to 15 bases. The CDR3 is CASRPGRMSSGANVLTF. The CDR3 nucleotides read TGTGCCAGCAGACCGGGACGGATGAGCTCTGGGGCCAACGTCCTGACTTTC.

This clonotype turned up a few times. The V call is TRBV9, the J call TRBJ1-2; D might be TRBD1 (6 bases). This CDR3 is 14 amino acids long. Per germline, CDR1 SGDLS and CDR2 YYNGEE. Trimming cost V 3 bases and J 8 bases, with 17 bases left between them. CDR3 nucleotide sequence: TGTGCCAGCAGCGGGTCGCTCAGGGGTAGCGGCTACACCTTC. It translates to CASSGSLRGSGYTF.

This chain joins TRBV5-1 and TRBJ2-7; D is perhaps TRBD1 or TRBD2 (5 bases each). From germline, CDR1 is SGHRS and CDR2 YFSETQ. CDR3 length: 15 residues. Trimming cost V 1 base and J 0 bases, with 11 bases left between them. Here the CDR3 reads CASSLTGTGSYEQYF. The DNA for the CDR3 is TGCGCCAGCAGCTTGACCGGGACCGGCTCCTACGAGCAGTACTTC.

The chain uses TRBV29-1 and TRBJ1-2, with unresolved D. Germline CDR1 reads SQVTM; CDR2 reads ANQGSEA. V shed 4 bases and J shed 5 bases, with 11 bases lying between them. This CDR3 is built from 12 residues. This CDR3 reads CSVVNTGYGYTF. The CDR3 DNA follows: TGCAGCGTTGTTAATACGGGGTATGGCTACACCTTC.

This clonotype was detected many times. CDR3 in amino acids: CASSKRTGVRQPQHF. CDR3 sequence (DNA): TGTGCCAGCAGCAAACGTACAGGGGTAAGGCAGCCCCAGCATTTT. The chain carries TRBV5-6 and TRBJ1-5; 7 bases align to TRBD1. V lost 4 bases, J lost 7 bases, and 11 bases stayed unmatched. This CDR3 is built from 15 residues. Germline loops: CDR1 SGHDT, CDR2 YYEEEE. The full variable domain, completed using reference TRBV5-6 and TRBJ1-5, is DAGVTQSPTHLIKTRGQQVTLRCSPKSGHDTVSWYQQALGQGPQFIFQYYEEEERQRGNFPDRFSGHQFPNYSSELNVNALLLGDSALYLCASSKRTGVRQPQHFGDGTRLSIL.

This clonotype was observed a handful of times. The V gene is TRBV5-1, the J gene TRBJ1-2; 9 nucleotides line up with TRBD1. The CDR3 runs to 14 residues. CDR1 and CDR2 (germline): SGHRS, YFSETQ. V shed 3 bases, J shed 5 bases, and the junction held 5 bases outside the gene matches. The CDR3 DNA reads TGCGCCAGCAGCTACGGACAGGGGTTGTATGGCTACACCTTC. Amino acid sequence: CASSYGQGLYGYTF.

This clonotype was counted a few times. This chain uses TRBV12-3 or TRBV12-4 with TRBJ2-6; TRBD1 is a possible D gene (5 bases). Trimming left V 6 bases short and J 5 bases short, with 17 bases between. This CDR3 spans 16 amino acids. The CDR3, as DNA: TGTGCCAGCAGGTCCCCCGTTGGGGCTCGGGCCAACGTCCTGACTTTC. It codes for CASRSPVGARANVLTF.